These 23 T cell receptor beta chains were sequenced from one sample in a study of T cells in Graves' hyperthyroidism and ophthalmopathy. Regions amplified from RNA transcripts were the TCR beta CDR3 regions. A set of HTBI primers served as the primers for a first-round RT-PCR of the TCR CDR3. TCRdb re-called the multiplex PCR reads through MiXCR, storing one row per CDR3 protein. Counted here are approximately 410,000 distinct CDR3 sequences, roughly 13% occurring once; the ten biggest clones make up 5.3%. Material: blood. These receptors originate from a woman aged 18-29 years with Graves' hyperthyroidism.

This clonotype has a count of ten or more. The rearrangement uses TRBV7-9 and TRBJ2-5; either TRBD1 or TRBD2 may supply D (5 bases each). The V end was cut by 6 bases, the J end by 5 bases, with 22 bases between. Germline CDR1 and CDR2: SEHNR and FQNEAQ (reference sequence). The CDR3 has 16 residues. CDR3 DNA: TGTGCCAGCAGTAATTTCTTGGGACGCCAAGAGGAGACCCAGTACTTC. Encoded protein: CASSNFLGRQEETQYF.

There are many counts of this clonotype. The rearrangement links TRBV25-1 to TRBJ1-6, with D possibly matching TRBD1 (6 bases). The CDR3 runs 14 residues. Between the trimmed V and J ends, which lost 5 bases and 7 bases, there was a span of 12 bases. Germline lookup yields CDR1 MGHDK and CDR2 SYGVNS. DNA for the CDR3: TGTGCCAGCAGTCGGACAGAAGTCAATTCACCCCTCCACTTT. It codes for CASSRTEVNSPLHF.

This clonotype appeared a few times. The gene calls are TRBV28 and TRBJ1-4, with TRBD1 as a possible D gene (5 bases). V was trimmed by 6 bases and J by 6 bases, leaving 11 bases between them. Per germline, CDR1 MDHEN and CDR2 SYDVKM. This CDR3 region has 13 residues. CDR3 region: CASRSGGDEKLFF. CDR3 DNA sequence: TGTGCCAGCAGATCTGGGGGGGATGAAAAACTGTTTTTT.

V usage is TRBV27 and J usage is TRBJ2-7, with 7 positions matching TRBD1. Per the germline V gene, CDR1 is MNHEY and CDR2 is SMNVEV (reference sequence). The CDR3 consists of 14 residues. Trimming removed 8 bases from V and 3 bases from J; junction bases left unmatched: 10. DNA of the CDR3: TGTGCCAGCGGTCGTTGGGACAGAGTCTACGAGCAGTACTTC. It specifies CASGRWDRVYEQYF.

In this sample, this clonotype turned up once. The chain has TRBV13 and TRBJ1-1; D is ambiguous. The germline V gene has CDR1 PRHDT and CDR2 FYEKMQ (reference sequence). Trimming took 7 bases from V and 6 from J, leaving 12 bases between them. The CDR3 is made up of 12 amino acids. As DNA, the CDR3 is TGTGCCAGCACCCTCGAACGACCTGAAGCTTTCTTT. Its protein is CASTLERPEAFF.

This clonotype was observed many times. The chain employs TRBV6-1 and TRBJ1-1; TRBD1 matches at 8 bases. Germline V gene sequence: CDR1 MNHNS, CDR2 SASEGT. The CDR3 runs to 14 residues. V trimming: 7 bases; J trimming: 5 bases; junction bases outside the gene matches: 9. The CDR3 region has the DNA TGTGCCAGCAACCATCCTACAGGGGGGACTGAAGCTTTCTTT. Its protein product is CASNHPTGGTEAFF.

The table lists this clonotype with many counts. The chain uses TRBV30 and TRBJ1-5; possibly TRBD1 for D (6 bases). The CDR3 has 14 amino acids. Looked up from germline, CDR1 is GTSNPN and CDR2 is SVGIG (reference sequence). The V gene lost 2 bases and the J gene lost 3 bases, with 11 bases spanning the gap. The CDR3 protein is CAWSTTGFNQPQHF. CDR3 nucleotides: TGTGCCTGGAGTACTACAGGGTTCAATCAGCCCCAGCATTTT.

V usage is TRBV3-1 and J usage is TRBJ2-5; D possibly uses TRBD1 or TRBD2 (5 bases each). V was trimmed by 5 bases and J by 2 bases, leaving 12 bases between them. CDR1 is LGHDT, CDR2 YNNKEL, per germline (reference sequence). CDR3 length: 14 amino acids. CDR3 sequence (DNA): TGTGCCAGCAGCGCCCCGGGGCGGCAAGAGACCCAGTACTTC. Translation gives CASSAPGRQETQYF.

Only a few counts were recorded for this clonotype. The rearrangement links TRBV5-1 to TRBJ2-7, with a possible D match to TRBD1 (6 bases). Trimming took 4 bases from V and 2 from J, leaving 16 bases between them. This CDR3 is built from 15 residues. From germline, CDR1 is SGHRS and CDR2 YFSETQ. The chain's CDR3 is CASSLGVGQTYEQYF. In nucleotides, the CDR3 is TGCGCCAGCAGCCTTGGGGTCGGACAGACCTACGAGCAGTACTTC.

The V gene is TRBV29-1, the J gene TRBJ2-5; D not resolved. V was cut by 3 bases and J by 5 bases, with 1 base left in between. Germline assignment: CDR1 SQVTM and CDR2 ANQGSEA. The CDR3 runs 9 residues. CDR3 protein: CSVDETQYF. CDR3 coding DNA: TGCAGCGTTGACGAGACCCAGTACTTC.

The gene calls are TRBV29-1 and TRBJ2-7; D is perhaps TRBD2 (5 bases). This CDR3 has 13 residues. CDR1 is SQVTM, CDR2 ANQGSEA, per germline. The ends were cut back, 2 bases at V and 1 base at J, with 9 bases in the middle. The CDR3: CSVEQDLSYEQYF. CDR3 coding DNA: TGCAGCGTTGAACAGGACTTATCCTACGAGCAGTACTTC.

This clonotype appeared a few times. It may be a read error: a sequence one base away is much more abundant. The rearrangement joins TRBV5-1 to TRBJ2-1; D tentatively fits TRBD1 or TRBD2 (5 bases each). The CDR3 is 15 residues long. Looked up from germline, CDR1 is SGHRS and CDR2 is YFSETQ. V shed 1 base and J shed 6 bases, with 14 bases lying between them. CDR3: CASSLQGWGVNEQFF. The CDR3 region has the DNA TGCGCCAGCAGCTTGCAGGGTTGGGGAGTCAATGAGCAGTTCTTC.

This clonotype came up many times. The rearrangement uses TRBV28 and TRBJ1-2; TRBD1 matches at 11 bases. This CDR3 contains 16 residues. The germline gives CDR1 MDHEN, CDR2 SYDVKM. V shed 4 bases and J 7 bases; nucleotides not matched to a gene: 11. In DNA, the CDR3 is TGTGCCAGCAGTTCATCCTCGGGACAGGGGGTCACTGGCTACACCTTC. Translation: CASSSSSGQGVTGYTF.

V gene TRBV30 combines with J gene TRBJ1-1; D might be TRBD1 (6 bases). The CDR3 loop spans 13 amino acids. V was shortened by 4 bases and J by 6 bases, with 15 bases between the two germline ends. The germline V gene has CDR1 GTSNPN and CDR2 SVGIG (reference sequence). The CDR3 DNA follows: TGTGCCTGGACCAGACAGGCGCGCCCTGAAGCTTTCTTT. It yields the protein CAWTRQARPEAFF.

There are many counts of this clonotype. CDR3 bases: TGTGCCAGCAGCCCAAGCGGAGGGGCCTACGAGCAGTACTTC. Its translation: CASSPSGGAYEQYF. This chain connects TRBV3-1 to TRBJ2-7, with a possible D match to TRBD2 (6 bases). Germline V lookup: CDR1 LGHDT, CDR2 YNNKEL (reference sequence). V lost 4 bases, J lost 2 bases, and 12 bases lay in between. The CDR3 consists of 14 residues.

The chain uses TRBV19 and TRBJ2-1, with D perhaps TRBD2 (6 bases). This CDR3 spans 13 amino acids. Trimming left V 9 bases short and J 9 bases short, with 18 bases between. CDR1 and CDR2 from the germline V gene are LNHDA and SQIVND (reference sequence). The CDR3 reads CASRGIATGEQFF. CDR3 in DNA: TGTGCCAGCCGGGGGATAGCAACCGGTGAGCAGTTCTTC.

This clonotype was observed at least ten times. The chain links TRBV20-1 to TRBJ2-1, with D possibly matching TRBD2 (7 bases). CDR3 length equals 15 residues. Trimming removed 3 bases from V and 2 bases from J, with 14 bases in between. Germline loops: CDR1 DFQATT, CDR2 SNEGSKA (reference sequence). The CDR3 sequence is CSASVGGGPYNEQFF. The CDR3, as DNA: TGCAGTGCTAGTGTAGGGGGGGGGCCCTACAATGAGCAGTTCTTC.

Notes on this clonotype: A much more abundant neighbour one base away suggests this may be a read error. J is TRBJ2-7 and V is TRBV7-9, with a possible D match to TRBD2 (6 bases). The CDR3 loop spans 15 amino acids. In germline, CDR1 is SEHNR, CDR2 FQNEAQ (reference sequence). This CDR3 reads CTSSFFGGKTYEQYF. The CDR3 DNA reads TGTACCAGCAGCTTTTTTGGGGGGAAAACCTACGAGCAGTACTTC. Using reference TRBV7-9 and TRBJ2-7 for the parts outside the CDR3, the full variable domain is DTGVSQNPRHKITKRGQNVTFRCDPISEHNRLYWYRQTLGQGPEFLTYFQNEAQLEKSRLLSDRFSAERPKGSFSTLEIQRTEQGDSAMYLCTSSFFGGKTYEQYFGPGTRLTVT.

The V gene is TRBV9, the J gene TRBJ2-5, with 7 bases identical to TRBD2. J gave up 4 bases and V 0 bases, and 3 bases lay outside the gene matches. CDR3 length equals 14 residues. Germline CDR1 and CDR2: SGDLS and YYNGEE. Written as DNA, the CDR3 is TGTGCCAGCAGCGTAGATGGGAGGGCAGAGACCCAGTACTTC. Protein: CASSVDGRAETQYF.

This clonotype was counted many times. The J gene is TRBJ2-7, the V gene TRBV7-2, with D maybe TRBD2 (6 bases). V was pared by 2 bases and J by 7 bases, with 15 bases between. Per germline, CDR1 SGHTA and CDR2 FQGNSA. This CDR3 is built from 14 residues. CDR3 amino acids: CASSLFRESGEQYF. The DNA for the CDR3 is TGTGCCAGCAGCTTATTTCGGGAGTCGGGGGAGCAGTACTTC.

This clonotype appeared many times. The rearrangement uses TRBV7-9 and TRBJ1-1; 8 bases match TRBD1. From germline, CDR1 is SEHNR and CDR2 FQNEAQ (reference sequence). The CDR3 totals 14 residues. Trimming removed 5 bases from V and 4 bases from J; junction bases left unmatched: 6. CDR3 DNA sequence: TGTGCCAGCAGCCAGGGACAGGCCTTCACTGAAGCTTTCTTT. It specifies CASSQGQAFTEAFF.

This rearrangement joins TRBV5-1 to TRBJ2-7, with 7 bases fitting TRBD1. The CDR3 has 15 amino acids. V was clipped by 4 bases and J by 6 bases; unmatched bases: 13. CDR1 and CDR2 from the germline V gene are SGHRS and YFSETQ. The CDR3 DNA reads as TGCGCCAGCAGCAGGCAGTCAGGGGGTTACTCCGAGCAGTACTTC. This codes for CASSRQSGGYSEQYF.

This clonotype showed up just a few times. CDR3 nucleotide sequence: TGTGCCAGCAGACAATCCTTCCGTTCCTACGAGCAGTACTTC. It encodes CASRQSFRSYEQYF. The gene calls are TRBV28 and TRBJ2-7; unclear D gene. There are 14 residues in the CDR3. The V and J ends lost 6 bases and 1 base respectively, with 13 bases between them. Germline V gene data show CDR1 as MDHEN and CDR2 as SYDVKM.